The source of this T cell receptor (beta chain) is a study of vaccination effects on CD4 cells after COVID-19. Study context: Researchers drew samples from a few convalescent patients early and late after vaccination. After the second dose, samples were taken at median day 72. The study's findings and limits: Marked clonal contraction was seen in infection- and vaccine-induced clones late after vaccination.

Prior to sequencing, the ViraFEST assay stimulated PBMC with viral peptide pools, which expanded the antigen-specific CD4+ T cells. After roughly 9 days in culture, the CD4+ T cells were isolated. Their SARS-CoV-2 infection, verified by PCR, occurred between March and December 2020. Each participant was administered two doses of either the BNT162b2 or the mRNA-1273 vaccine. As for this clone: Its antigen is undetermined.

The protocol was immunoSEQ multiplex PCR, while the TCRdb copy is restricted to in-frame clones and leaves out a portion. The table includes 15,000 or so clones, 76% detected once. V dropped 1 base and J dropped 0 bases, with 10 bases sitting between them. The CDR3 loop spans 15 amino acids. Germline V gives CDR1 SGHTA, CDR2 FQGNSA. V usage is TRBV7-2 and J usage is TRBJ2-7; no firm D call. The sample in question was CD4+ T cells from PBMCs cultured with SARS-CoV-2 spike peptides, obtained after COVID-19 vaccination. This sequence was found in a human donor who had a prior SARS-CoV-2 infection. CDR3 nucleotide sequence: TGTGCCAGCAGCTTAGTGGCAGTTTACTCCTACGAGCAGTACTTC. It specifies CASSLVAVYSYEQYF.